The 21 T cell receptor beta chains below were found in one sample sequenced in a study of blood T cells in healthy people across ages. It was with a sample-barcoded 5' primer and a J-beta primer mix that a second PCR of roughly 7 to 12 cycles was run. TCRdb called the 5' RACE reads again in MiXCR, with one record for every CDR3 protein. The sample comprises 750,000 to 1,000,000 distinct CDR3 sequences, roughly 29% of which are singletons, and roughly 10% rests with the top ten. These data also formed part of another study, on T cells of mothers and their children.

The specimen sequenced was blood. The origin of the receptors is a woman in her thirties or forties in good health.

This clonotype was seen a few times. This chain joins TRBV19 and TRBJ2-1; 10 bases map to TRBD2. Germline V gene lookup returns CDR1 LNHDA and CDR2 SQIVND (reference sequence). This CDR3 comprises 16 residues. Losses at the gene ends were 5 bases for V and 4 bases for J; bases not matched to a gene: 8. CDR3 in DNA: TGTGCCAGTAGTCAGTTAGCGGGGGGACTATACAATGAGCAGTTCTTC. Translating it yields CASSQLAGGLYNEQFF.

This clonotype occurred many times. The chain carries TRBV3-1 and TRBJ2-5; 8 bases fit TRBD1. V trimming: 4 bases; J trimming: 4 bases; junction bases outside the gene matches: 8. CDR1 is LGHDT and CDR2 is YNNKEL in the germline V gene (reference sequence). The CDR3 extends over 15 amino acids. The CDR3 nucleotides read TGTGCCAGCAGCCCCGAGGACAGGGCGGGAGAGACCCAGTACTTC. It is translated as CASSPEDRAGETQYF.

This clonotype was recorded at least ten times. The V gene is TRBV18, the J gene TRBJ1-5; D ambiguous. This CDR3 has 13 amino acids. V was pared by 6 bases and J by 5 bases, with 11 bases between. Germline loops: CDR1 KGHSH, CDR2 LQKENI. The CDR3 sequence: CASSPEADQPQHF. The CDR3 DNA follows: TGTGCCAGCTCCCCAGAGGCAGATCAGCCCCAGCATTTT. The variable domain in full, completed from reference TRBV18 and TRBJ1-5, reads NAGVMQNPRHLVRRRGQEARLRCSPMKGHSHVYWYRQLPEEGLKFMVYLQKENIIDESGMPKERFSAEFPKEGPSILRIQQVVRGDSAAYFCASSPEADQPQHFGDGTRLSIL.

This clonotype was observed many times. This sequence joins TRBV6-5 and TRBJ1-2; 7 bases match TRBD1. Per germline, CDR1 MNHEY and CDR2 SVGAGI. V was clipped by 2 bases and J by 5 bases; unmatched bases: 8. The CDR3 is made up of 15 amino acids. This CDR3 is CASSYGPGQTYGYTF. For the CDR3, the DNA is TGTGCCAGCAGTTACGGTCCGGGACAGACATATGGCTACACCTTC.

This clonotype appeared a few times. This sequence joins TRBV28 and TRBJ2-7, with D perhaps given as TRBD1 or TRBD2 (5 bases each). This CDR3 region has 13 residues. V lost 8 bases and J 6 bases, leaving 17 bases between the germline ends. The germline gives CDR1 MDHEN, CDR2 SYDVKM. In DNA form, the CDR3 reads TGTGCCAGCTCTACCAGGGAAAGCGGCGAGCAGTACTTC. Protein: CASSTRESGEQYF.

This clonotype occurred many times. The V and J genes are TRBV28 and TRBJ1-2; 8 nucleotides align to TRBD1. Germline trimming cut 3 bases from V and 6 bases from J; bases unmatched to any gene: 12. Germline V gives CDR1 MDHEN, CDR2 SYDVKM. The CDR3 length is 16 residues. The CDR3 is CASSFNRGLSADGYTF. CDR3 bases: TGTGCCAGCAGTTTCAACAGGGGGTTGTCTGCGGATGGCTACACCTTC.

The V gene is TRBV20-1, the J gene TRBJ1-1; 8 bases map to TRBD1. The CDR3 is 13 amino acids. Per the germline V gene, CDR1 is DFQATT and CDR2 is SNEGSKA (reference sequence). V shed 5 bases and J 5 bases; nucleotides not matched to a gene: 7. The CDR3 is CSASYRGGTEAFF. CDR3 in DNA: TGCAGTGCTTCCTACAGGGGGGGAACTGAAGCTTTCTTT.

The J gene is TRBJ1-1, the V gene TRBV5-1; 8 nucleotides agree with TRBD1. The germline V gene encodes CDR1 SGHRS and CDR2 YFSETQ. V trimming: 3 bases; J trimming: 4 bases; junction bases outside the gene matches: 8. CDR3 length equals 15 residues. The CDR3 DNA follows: TGCGCCAGCAGCTCTGCGACAGGGGAGGGCACTGAAGCTTTCTTT. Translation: CASSSATGEGTEAFF.

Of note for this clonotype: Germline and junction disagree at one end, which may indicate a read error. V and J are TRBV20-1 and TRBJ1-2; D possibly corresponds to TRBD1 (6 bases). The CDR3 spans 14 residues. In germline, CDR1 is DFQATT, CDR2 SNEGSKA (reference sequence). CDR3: CSASRPGDAYGCTF. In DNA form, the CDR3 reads TGCAGTGCTAGTCGGCCAGGGGACGCCTATGGCTGCACCTTC.

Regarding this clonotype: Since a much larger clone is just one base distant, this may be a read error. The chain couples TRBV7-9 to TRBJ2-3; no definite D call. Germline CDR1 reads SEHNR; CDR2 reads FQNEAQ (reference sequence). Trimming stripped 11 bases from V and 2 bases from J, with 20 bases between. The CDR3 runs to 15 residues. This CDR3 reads CAGESVGWATDTQYF. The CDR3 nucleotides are TGTGCCGGCGAAAGCGTGGGGTGGGCCACAGATACGCAGTATTTT.

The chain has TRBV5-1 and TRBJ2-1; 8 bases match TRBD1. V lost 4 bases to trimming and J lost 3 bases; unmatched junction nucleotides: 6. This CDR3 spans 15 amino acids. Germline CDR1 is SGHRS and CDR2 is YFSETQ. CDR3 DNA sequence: TGCGCCAGCAGCCCGTGGGGACAGGACTACAATGAGCAGTTCTTC. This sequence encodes CASSPWGQDYNEQFF.

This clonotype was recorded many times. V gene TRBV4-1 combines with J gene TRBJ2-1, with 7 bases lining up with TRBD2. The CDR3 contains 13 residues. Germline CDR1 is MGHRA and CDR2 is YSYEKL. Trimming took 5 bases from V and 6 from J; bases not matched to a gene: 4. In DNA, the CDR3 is TGCGCCAGCAGCAGTACTAGCGTCAATGAGCAGTTCTTC. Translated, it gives CASSSTSVNEQFF.

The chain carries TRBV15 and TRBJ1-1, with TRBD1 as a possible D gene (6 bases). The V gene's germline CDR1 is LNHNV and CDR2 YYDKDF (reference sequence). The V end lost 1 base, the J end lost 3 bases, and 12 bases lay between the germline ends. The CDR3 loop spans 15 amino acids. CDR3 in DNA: TGTGCCACCAGCAGAGGATCGGGGGGCTACACTGAAGCTTTCTTT. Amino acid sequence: CATSRGSGGYTEAFF.

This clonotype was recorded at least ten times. The CDR3 is CASSPNAGVDTQYF. CDR3 in DNA: TGTGCCAGCAGCCCAAACGCAGGTGTAGATACGCAGTATTTT. The chain couples TRBV7-2 to TRBJ2-3; D not resolved. Trimming took 5 bases from V and 5 from J, leaving 14 bases between them. The germline V gene has CDR1 SGHTA and CDR2 FQGNSA. CDR3 length: 14 amino acids. Variable domain in full (rest from reference TRBV7-2 and TRBJ2-3): GAGVSQSPSNKVTEKGKDVELRCDPISGHTALYWYRQSLGQGLEFLIYFQGNSAPDKSGLPSDRFSAERTGGSVSTLTIQRTQQEDSAVYLCASSPNAGVDTQYFGPGTRLTVL.

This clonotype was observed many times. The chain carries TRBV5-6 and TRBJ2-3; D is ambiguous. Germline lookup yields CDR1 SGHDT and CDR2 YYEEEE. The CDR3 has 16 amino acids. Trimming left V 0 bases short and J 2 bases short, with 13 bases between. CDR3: CASSLEVRPPTDTQYF. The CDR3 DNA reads TGTGCCAGCAGCTTGGAAGTGCGGCCTCCCACAGATACGCAGTATTTT.

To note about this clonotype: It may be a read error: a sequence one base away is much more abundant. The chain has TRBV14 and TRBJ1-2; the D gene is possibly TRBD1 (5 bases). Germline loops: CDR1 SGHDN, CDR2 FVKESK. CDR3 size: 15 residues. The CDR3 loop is CASSQDIKPGYGHTF. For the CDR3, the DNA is TGTGCCAGCAGCCAAGATATCAAACCAGGGTATGGCCACACCTTC.

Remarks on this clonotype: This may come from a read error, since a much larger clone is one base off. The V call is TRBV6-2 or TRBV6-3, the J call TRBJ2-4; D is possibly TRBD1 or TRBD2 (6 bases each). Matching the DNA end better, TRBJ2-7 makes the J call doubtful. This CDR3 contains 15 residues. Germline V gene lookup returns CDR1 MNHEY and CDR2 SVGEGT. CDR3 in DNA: TGTGCCAGCAGTAGAAGCCGGGACGGGGGCCACGAGCAGTACTTC. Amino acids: CASSRSRDGGHEQYF.

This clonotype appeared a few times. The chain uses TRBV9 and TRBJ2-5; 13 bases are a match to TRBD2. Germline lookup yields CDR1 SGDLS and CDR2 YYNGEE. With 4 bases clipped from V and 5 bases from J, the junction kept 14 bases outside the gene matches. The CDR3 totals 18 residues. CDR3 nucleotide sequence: TGTGCCAGCAGCCCCCGGACTAGCGGGGGCATCTTAGGGGAGACCCAGTACTTC. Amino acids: CASSPRTSGGILGETQYF. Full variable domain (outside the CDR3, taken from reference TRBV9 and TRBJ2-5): DSGVTQTPKHLITATGQRVTLRCSPRSGDLSVYWYQQSLDQGLQFLIQYYNGEERAKGNILERFSAQQFPDLHSELNLSSLELGDSALYFCASSPRTSGGILGETQYFGPGTRLLVL.

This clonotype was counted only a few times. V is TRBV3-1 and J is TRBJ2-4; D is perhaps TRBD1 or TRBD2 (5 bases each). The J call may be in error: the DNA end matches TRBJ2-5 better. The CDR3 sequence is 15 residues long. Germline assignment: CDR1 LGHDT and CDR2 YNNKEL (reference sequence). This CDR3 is CASSQEGPLAETQYF. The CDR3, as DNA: TGTGCCAGCAGCCAAGAGGGACCCTTAGCTGAGACCCAGTACTTC.

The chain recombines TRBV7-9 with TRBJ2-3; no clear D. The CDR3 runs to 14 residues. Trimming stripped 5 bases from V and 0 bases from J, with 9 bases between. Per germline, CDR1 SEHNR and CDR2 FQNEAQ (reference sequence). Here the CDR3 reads CASSDSRSTDTQYF. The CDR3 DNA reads TGTGCCAGCAGCGACTCTCGAAGCACAGATACGCAGTATTTT.

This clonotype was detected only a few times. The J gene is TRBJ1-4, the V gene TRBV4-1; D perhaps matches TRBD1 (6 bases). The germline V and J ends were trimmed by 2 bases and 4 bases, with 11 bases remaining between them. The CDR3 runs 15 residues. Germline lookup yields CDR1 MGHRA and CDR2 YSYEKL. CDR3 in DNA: TGCGCCAGCAGCCAATTGACAGGTGGTAATGAAAAACTGTTTTTT. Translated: CASSQLTGGNEKLFF.